Below are 21 T cell receptor beta chains sequenced from a single sample in a study of tumor and adjacent non-tumor tissue in lung cancer. A modified ARM-PCR protocol with three rounds of nested PCR amplified TCRbeta. TCRdb called the multiplex PCR reads again in MiXCR, with one record for every CDR3 protein. The table records about 110,000 distinct CDR3 sequences, roughly 77% of them present only once. The template was RNA from unsorted bulk tissue. The sample was lung tumor tissue. The receptor source for this set is a woman in her sixties or seventies with non-small cell lung cancer.

Only a few counts were recorded for this clonotype. A read error is possible here, since a much larger clone lies one base away. This sequence joins TRBV6-2 or TRBV6-3 and TRBJ1-1; 7 nucleotides agree with TRBD1. The germline CDR1 and CDR2 sequences are MNHEY and SVGEGT. The CDR3 covers 14 residues. CDR3 DNA: TGTACCAGCAGCTCACAGGGGATTGTTACTGAAGCTTTCTTT. It specifies CTSSSQGIVTEAFF.

For this clonotype: Possible read error: a much larger clone is one base away. In this CDR3 the conserved last residue, phenylalanine or tryptophan, is missing, so a read error is likely. V is TRBV11-2 and J is TRBJ2-5, with 9 bases matching TRBD2. Germline trimming cut 1 base from V and 5 bases from J; bases unmatched to any gene: 5. Germline V CDR1 and CDR2: SGHAT, FQNNGV. CDR3 length: 15 amino acids. CDR3 in DNA: TGTGCCAGCAGCTTAGTAGCGGGAGCCTCGGAGACCCAGTACTTA. Translation: CASSLVAGASETQYL.

To note about this clonotype: Sequence at one end of the junction differs from germline and may be a read error. The rearrangement joins TRBV6-2 or TRBV6-3 to TRBJ2-7; D is ambiguous. The CDR3 is made up of 12 amino acids. Germline values: CDR1 MNHEY, CDR2 SVGEGT. The CDR3 coding sequence is TGTTCCAGCAGCTTATCATCCTACGAGCAGTACTTC. It translates to CSSSLSSYEQYF.

This clonotype came up a few times. A much larger clone lies one base from this, so it may be a read error. This chain connects TRBV29-1 to TRBJ2-3; D might be TRBD1 or TRBD2, each matching 5 bases. The CDR3 sequence is 13 residues long. Germline loops: CDR1 SQVTM, CDR2 ANQGSEA. Deletions cut 8 bases from V and 5 bases from J, with 17 bases between. CDR3 DNA: TGCAGCATCGACAGCGGACACGGAGATACGCAGTATTTT. It specifies CSIDSGHGDTQYF.

CDR3 sequence reads: CASSLELARGSHNEQFF. The CDR3 region has the DNA TGTGCCAGCAGCTTGGAGTTGGCTAGGGGGAGCCATAATGAGCAGTTCTTC. The chain is built from TRBV11-3 and TRBJ2-1; D perhaps matches TRBD1 (6 bases). Germline CDR1 is SGHNT and CDR2 is YENEEA. CDR3 length: 17 amino acids. The germline V and J ends were trimmed by 3 bases and 7 bases, with 22 bases remaining between them. Combining the CDR3 with reference TRBV11-3 and TRBJ2-1 gives the whole variable domain EAGVVQSPRYKIIEKKQPVAFWCNPISGHNTLYWYLQNLGQGPELLIRYENEEAVDDSQLPKDRFSAERLKGVDSTLKIQPAELGDSAVYLCASSLELARGSHNEQFFGPGTRLTVL.

To note about this clonotype: A much larger clone sits a single nucleotide away, making a read error possible. This chain connects TRBV20-1 to TRBJ1-5, with TRBD1 as a possible D gene (5 bases). CDR3 length: 15 residues. V lost 7 bases and J lost 0, with 16 bases in between. In germline, CDR1 is DFQATT, CDR2 SNEGSKA (reference sequence). The CDR3 loop is CSVGRDGNSNQPQHF. The CDR3 coding sequence is TGCAGTGTTGGCCGGGACGGAAATAGCAATCAGCCCCAGCATTTT.

For this clonotype: One end of the junction does not line up with germline, which may come from a read error. The chain couples TRBV11-2 to TRBJ1-6; no reliable D call. Germline lookup yields CDR1 SGHAT and CDR2 FQNNGV. This CDR3 contains 14 residues. The CDR3 spells CASSLDTSNSSLHF. In DNA form, the CDR3 reads TGTGCCAGCAGCTTAGATACAAGTAATTCATCCCTCCACTTT.

Ten or more counts support this clonotype. The chain carries TRBV7-9 and TRBJ1-1, with D possibly matching TRBD1 (5 bases). This CDR3 region has 13 residues. Trimming shortened V by 0 bases and J by 4 bases, and 6 bases separated the two germline ends. Per the germline V gene, CDR1 is SEHNR and CDR2 is FQNEAQ (reference sequence). The CDR3 sequence: CASSLAGVTEAFF. The CDR3 bases are TGTGCCAGCAGCTTAGCAGGGGTCACTGAAGCTTTCTTT. Variable domain in full (rest from reference TRBV7-9 and TRBJ1-1): DTGVSQNPRHKITKRGQNVTFRCDPISEHNRLYWYRQTLGQGPEFLTYFQNEAQLEKSRLLSDRFSAERPKGSFSTLEIQRTEQGDSAMYLCASSLAGVTEAFFGQGTRLTVV.

This clonotype was observed once. The final CDR3 position lacks the conserved phenylalanine or tryptophan, pointing to a likely read error. The chain uses TRBV6-2 or TRBV6-3 and TRBJ2-2, with TRBD2 as a possible D gene (5 bases). Germline V gene lookup returns CDR1 MNHEY and CDR2 SVGEGT. This CDR3 comprises 17 residues. DNA for the CDR3: TGTACCAGCAGTTACACCCAACAGAGGGCGAACACCGGGGAGCTGTTTTTA. As protein: CTSSYTQQRANTGELFL.

Turning to this clonotype: The missing conserved phenylalanine or tryptophan at the end of this CDR3 makes a read error likely. J is TRBJ1-2 and V is TRBV7-8; D is ambiguous. Trimming left V 0 bases short and J 5 bases short, with 10 bases between. The V gene's germline CDR1 is SGHVS and CDR2 FQNEAQ. CDR3 length: 14 residues. CDR3 region: CASSLALPSYGYTS. CDR3 bases: TGTGCCAGCAGCTTAGCGTTACCCAGTTATGGCTACACCTCC.

Points on this clonotype: A clone one base away is much larger, so this may be a read error. Given the absence of the conserved phenylalanine or tryptophan at the CDR3 end, a read error is likely. The chain carries TRBV5-4 and TRBJ2-5; 12 bases map to TRBD1. J gave up 5 bases and V 4 bases, and 12 bases lay outside the gene matches. Germline V CDR1 and CDR2: SGHNT, YYREEE (reference sequence). The length of the CDR3 is 17 residues. CDR3 region: CASSRGQGAALSETQYL. In nucleotides, the CDR3 is TGTGCCAGCAGCCGGGGACAGGGGGCGGCTCTTTCGGAGACCCAGTACCTC.

This clonotype was recorded at least ten times. This chain uses TRBV28 with TRBJ2-1, with D possibly being TRBD1 (6 bases). Germline V gene sequence: CDR1 MDHEN, CDR2 SYDVKM. With 5 bases removed from V and 12 bases from J, the gap between germline ends came to 11 bases. The CDR3 has 11 residues. CDR3 in amino acids: CASSSLGGQFF. CDR3 nucleotides: TGTGCCAGCAGTAGTTTAGGGGGGCAGTTCTTC.

Worth noting for this clonotype: A much larger clone lies a single base off, so this may be a read error. The V and J genes are TRBV20-1 and TRBJ2-4; 7 nucleotides agree with TRBD1. This CDR3 region has 14 residues. The germline V gene has CDR1 DFQATT and CDR2 SNEGSKA (reference sequence). The CDR3 is CSARGQGVKHIQYF. CDR3 DNA sequence: TGCAGTGCTAGAGGGCAGGGGGTCAAACACATTCAGTACTTC.

On this clonotype: It may be a read error: a sequence one base away is much more abundant. CDR3: CASSFSGQGHEQYF. CDR3 bases: TGTGCCAGCAGCTTTTCGGGACAGGGGCACGAGCAGTACTTC. The gene calls are TRBV28 and TRBJ2-7; 10 bases line up with TRBD1. There are 14 residues in the CDR3. Per germline, CDR1 MDHEN and CDR2 SYDVKM. V shed 6 bases and J 5 bases; nucleotides not matched to a gene: 7.

The rearrangement joins TRBV14 to TRBJ2-7; 12 nucleotides line up with TRBD1. The CDR3 has 17 residues. Germline V gene sequence: CDR1 SGHDN, CDR2 FVKESK. J lost 4 bases, V lost 0 bases, and 7 bases had no gene match. The CDR3 sequence is CASSQESGTGGYYEQYF. The DNA for the CDR3 is TGTGCCAGCAGCCAAGAGTCCGGGACAGGGGGCTATTACGAGCAGTACTTC.

The V gene is TRBV5-1, the J gene TRBJ1-4; weak D call: TRBD1 (5 bases). The CDR3 spans 14 residues. Between the trimmed V and J ends, which lost 4 bases and 0 bases, there was a span of 7 bases. Germline V gene sequence: CDR1 SGHRS, CDR2 YFSETQ. The chain's CDR3 is CASSQTATNEKLFF. Written as DNA, the CDR3 is TGCGCCAGCAGCCAGACAGCAACTAATGAAAAACTGTTTTTT.

About this clonotype itself: The germline gene is not matched at one end of the junction; a read error may be the cause. The CDR3 DNA follows: TGTACCAGCAGCTTGGACAGGGTCAATGACTACACCTTC. Translated: CTSSLDRVNDYTF. The V call is TRBV5-4, the J call TRBJ1-2; TRBD1 agrees at 8 bases. Germline V gene data show CDR1 as SGHNT and CDR2 as YYREEE (reference sequence). This CDR3 is built from 13 residues.

Comment on this clonotype: This clone may be a read error of a much larger clone one base away. The V call is TRBV5-6, the J call TRBJ2-5; 9 positions agree with TRBD2. V was clipped by 7 bases and J by 2 bases; unmatched bases: 6. This CDR3 region has 14 residues. Germline loops: CDR1 SGHDT, CDR2 YYEEEE. In nucleotides, the CDR3 is TGTGCCAGCGACGTAAGCGGGGGGCAAGAGACCCAGTACTTC. As protein: CASDVSGGQETQYF.

In the case of this clonotype: An end of the junction differs from the germline gene, which may be a read error. This rearrangement joins TRBV20-1 to TRBJ2-3, with no clear D. The CDR3 sequence is 13 residues long. The germline CDR1 and CDR2 sequences are DFQATT and SNEGSKA (reference sequence). CDR3 amino acids: CNAPDRDADTQYF. CDR3 sequence (DNA): TGCAATGCTCCCGACCGCGACGCCGATACGCAGTATTTT.

The chain carries TRBV6-1 and TRBJ2-2; D unclear. V was trimmed by 5 bases and J by 9 bases, leaving 13 bases between them. This CDR3 contains 13 residues. Germline V CDR1 and CDR2: MNHNS, SASEGT. The CDR3 loop is CASSIAATWELFF. Written as DNA, the CDR3 is TGTGCCAGCAGTATAGCAGCCACGTGGGAGCTGTTTTTT.

Only a few counts were recorded for this clonotype. The gene calls are TRBV30 and TRBJ2-1; D unclear. Trimming took 5 bases from V and 3 from J, leaving 14 bases between them. Looked up from germline, CDR1 is GTSNPN and CDR2 is SVGIG (reference sequence). The CDR3 consists of 14 residues. CDR3 DNA sequence: TGTGCCTGGGGGAACGGGCGAGGCTACAATGAGCAGTTCTTC. This gives the protein CAWGNGRGYNEQFF.